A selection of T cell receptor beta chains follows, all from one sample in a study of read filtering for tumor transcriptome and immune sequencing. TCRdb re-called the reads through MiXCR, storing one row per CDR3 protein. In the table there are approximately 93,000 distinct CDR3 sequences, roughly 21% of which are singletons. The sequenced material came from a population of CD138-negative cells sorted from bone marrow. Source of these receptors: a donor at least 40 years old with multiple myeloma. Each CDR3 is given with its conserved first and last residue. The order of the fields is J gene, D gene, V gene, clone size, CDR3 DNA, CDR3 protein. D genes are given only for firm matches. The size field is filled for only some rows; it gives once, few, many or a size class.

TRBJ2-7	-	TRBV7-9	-	TGTGCCATTAGCGGCCGGACGAACGGAGAGCAGTACTTC	CAISGRTNGEQYF
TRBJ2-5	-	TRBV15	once	TGTGCCACTAGCAGAGTTGCCGGGAAGACCCAGTACTTC	CATSRVAGKTQYF
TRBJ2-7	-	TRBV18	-	TGTGCCAGCTCACCCCCCCAAGGGCCCGAGCAGTACTTC	CASSPPQGPEQYF
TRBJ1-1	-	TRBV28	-	TGTGCCAGCAGTTCTCCAGGGAGGACTGAAGCTTTCTTT	CASSSPGRTEAFF
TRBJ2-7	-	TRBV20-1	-	TGCAGTGCTAGGAACCTGGGACTCTCCTCCTCCTACGAGCAGTACTTC	CSARNLGLSSSYEQYF
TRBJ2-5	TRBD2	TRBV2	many	TGTGCCAGCAGCCGACGAGAACCCTTAGCGGGGACGTTACAGACCCAGTACTTC	CASSRREPLAGTLQTQYF
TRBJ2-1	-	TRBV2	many	TGTGCCAGCGTAGGACTCGGCAATGAGCAGTTCTTC	CASVGLGNEQFF
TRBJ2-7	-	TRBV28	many	TGTGCCAGCAGCCCCCCCGGGACAATAATCGAGCAGTACTTC	CASSPPGTIIEQYF
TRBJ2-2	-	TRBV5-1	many	TGCGCCAGCAGGAGGACACTGAACACCGGGGAGCTGTTTTTT	CASRRTLNTGELFF
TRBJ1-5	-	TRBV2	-	TGTGCCAGCAGTGAAGACAGCTCCCATCATCAGCCCCAGCATTTT	CASSEDSSHHQPQHF
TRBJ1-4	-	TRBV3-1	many	TGTGCCAGCAGCCAAGATCGAGAAAAACTGTTTTTT	CASSQDREKLFF
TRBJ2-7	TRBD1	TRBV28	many	TGTGCCAGCAGTTTAAGGGGGACAGGGGCCACCTACGAGCAGTACTTC	CASSLRGTGATYEQYF
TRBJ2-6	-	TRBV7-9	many	TGTGCCAGCAGCATAGACAGAGGATACTCTGGGGCCAACGTCCTGACTTTC	CASSIDRGYSGANVLTF
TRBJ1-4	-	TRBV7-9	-	TGTGCCGGCAGAGCCGGAGAAAACGAAAAACTGTTTTTT	CAGRAGENEKLFF
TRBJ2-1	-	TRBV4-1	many	TGCGCCAGCAGCCTTACATCACTTTCCTACAATGAGCAGTTCTTC	CASSLTSLSYNEQFF
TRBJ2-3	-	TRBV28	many	TGTGCCAGCAGGCCAGGGGGCACAGATACGCAGTATTTT	CASRPGGTDTQYF
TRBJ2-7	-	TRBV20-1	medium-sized	TGCAGTGCTAGAGCCATCCGGGCCCCGCGGGGCTACGAGCAGTACTTC	CSARAIRAPRGYEQYF
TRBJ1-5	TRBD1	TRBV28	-	TGTGCCAGCAGACCACCGGGACAGGGCTATCAGCCCCAGCATTTT	CASRPPGQGYQPQHF
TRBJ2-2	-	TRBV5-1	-	TGCGCCAGCGGCTTGGCAGGAGAGAACACCGGGGAGCTGTTTTTC	CASGLAGENTGELFF
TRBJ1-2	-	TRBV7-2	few	TGTGCCAGCAGCACAGACAGAACCGATGGCTACACCTTC	CASSTDRTDGYTF
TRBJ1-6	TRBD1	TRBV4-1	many	TGCGCCAGCAGCCAAAAGGGGGGACAGGGGAGCAGTTCACCCCTCCACTTT	CASSQKGGQGSSSPLHF
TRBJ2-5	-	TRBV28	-	TGTGCCAGCAGTCGCTGGGCGACGGGGCCCGAGACCCAGTACTTC	CASSRWATGPETQYF
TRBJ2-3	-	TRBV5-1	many	TGCGCCAGCAGCTCCGGAAACTCCGCGGTAACTAGCACAGATACGCAGTATTTT	CASSSGNSAVTSTDTQYF
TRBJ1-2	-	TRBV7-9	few	TGTGCCAGCAGCTTAGCAGTCTATGGCTACACCTTC	CASSLAVYGYTF
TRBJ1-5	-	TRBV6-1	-	TGTGCCAGCAGTGGGGGTTTTGAGCCCCAGCATTTT	CASSGGFEPQHF
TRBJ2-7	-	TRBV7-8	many	TGTGCCAGCAGCACCAGGGGTCGGTACGAGCAGTACTTC	CASSTRGRYEQYF
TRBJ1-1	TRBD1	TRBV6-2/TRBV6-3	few	TGTGCCAGCAGTGAGAGACAGGGGAAAACTGAAGCTTTCTTT	CASSERQGKTEAFF
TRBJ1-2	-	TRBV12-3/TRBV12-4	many	TGTGCCAGCAGTTTCAAGTCGGGGGGGCTGATCTATGGCTACACCTTC	CASSFKSGGLIYGYTF
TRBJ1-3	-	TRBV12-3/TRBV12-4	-	TGTGCCAGTACGGGTCAGATCACCATATATTTT	CASTGQITIYF
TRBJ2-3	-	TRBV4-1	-	TGCGCCAGCAGCCAACCGGACGGCTACGGCGATACGCAGTATTTT	CASSQPDGYGDTQYF
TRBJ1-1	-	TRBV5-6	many	TGTGCCAGCAGCGGGGGACTTAGGACTGAAGCTTTCTTT	CASSGGLRTEAFF
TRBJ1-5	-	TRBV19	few	TGTGCCAGTAGTACCCACGCTGGTAATCAGCCCCAGCATTTT	CASSTHAGNQPQHF
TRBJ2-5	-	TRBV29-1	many	TGCAGCGTCCGATCGGCGTACCAAGAGACCCAGTACTTC	CSVRSAYQETQYF
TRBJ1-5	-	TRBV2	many	TGTGCCAGCAGTGGGTTCCTCTCTCAGCCCCAGCATTTT	CASSGFLSQPQHF
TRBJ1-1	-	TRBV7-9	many	TGTGCCAGCAGTATCTCTGAGAACACTGAAGCTTTCTTT	CASSISENTEAFF
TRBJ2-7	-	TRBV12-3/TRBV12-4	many	TGTGCCAGCAGTTTATATCAGCTACTCTCCTACGAGCAGTACTTC	CASSLYQLLSYEQYF
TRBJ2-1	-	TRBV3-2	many	TGTGCCAGCAGCCACCTTTCGAGGGGCAATGAGCAGTTCTTC	CASSHLSRGNEQFF
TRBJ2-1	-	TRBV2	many	TGTGCCAGCAGCCGAGTTAGCAGTGAGCAGTTCTTC	CASSRVSSEQFF
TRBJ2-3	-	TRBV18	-	TGTGCCAGCTCACCAGCGGGACAATCTCCAGATACGCAGTATTTT	CASSPAGQSPDTQYF
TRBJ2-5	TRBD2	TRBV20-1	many	TGCAGTGCCCCGGGACTAGTAAAAGAGACCCAGTACTTC	CSAPGLVKETQYF
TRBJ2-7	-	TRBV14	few	TGTGCCAGCAGCCAAGAGAGAGGGCCCGCAATTCGGTACTTC	CASSQERGPAIRYF
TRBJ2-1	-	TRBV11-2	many	TGTGCCACCGAGCTAGGGCATTCAGCCTCCAATGAGCAGTTCTTC	CATELGHSASNEQFF
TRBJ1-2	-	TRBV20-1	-	TGCAGTGCCCTTACGTACACTAAGGACCTCCTGAACGATGGCTACACCTTC	CSALTYTKDLLNDGYTF
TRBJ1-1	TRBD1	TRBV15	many	TGTGCCACCAGCAGGGACAGGGATGTGGCTGAAGCTTTCTTT	CATSRDRDVAEAFF
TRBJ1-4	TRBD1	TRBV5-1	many	TGCGCCAGCAGCGACAGGGGTGGGGAAAAACTGTTTTTT	CASSDRGGEKLFF
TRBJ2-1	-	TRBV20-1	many	TGCAGTGCTAGAGAAGGTGGGGGTTACAATGAGCAGTTCTTC	CSAREGGGYNEQFF
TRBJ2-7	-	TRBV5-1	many	TGCGCCAGTAGACAACAGGGTCCCTCTTACGAGCAGTACTTC	CASRQQGPSYEQYF
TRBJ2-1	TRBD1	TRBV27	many	TGTGCCAGCAGCGTGGGACAGGGGGCCCGACGTGAGCAGTTCTTC	CASSVGQGARREQFF
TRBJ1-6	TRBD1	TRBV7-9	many	TGTGCCAGCAGACCGACAGGGGAGGGTTATTCACCCCTCCACTTT	CASRPTGEGYSPLHF
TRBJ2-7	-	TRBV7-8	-	TGTGCCAGCAGCTTAGAGGGCGGACACGACTACGAGCAGTACTTC	CASSLEGGHDYEQYF
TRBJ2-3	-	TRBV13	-	TGTGCCAGCAGCTCAATGGGATGGTTCGCCGATACGCAGTATTTT	CASSSMGWFADTQYF
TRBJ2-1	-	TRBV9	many	TGTGCCAGCAGCGTAGGGGCGAATGAGCAGTTCTTC	CASSVGANEQFF
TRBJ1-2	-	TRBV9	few	TGTGCCAGCAGCCGGACGACTGATGGCTACACCTTC	CASSRTTDGYTF
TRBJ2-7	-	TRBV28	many	TGTGCCAGCAGACCAATTCGGGACGCCACCTACGAGCAGTACTTC	CASRPIRDATYEQYF
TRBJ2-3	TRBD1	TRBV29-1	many	TGCAGCGCTTCGGGACAGGACCTCACAGATACGCAGTATTTT	CSASGQDLTDTQYF